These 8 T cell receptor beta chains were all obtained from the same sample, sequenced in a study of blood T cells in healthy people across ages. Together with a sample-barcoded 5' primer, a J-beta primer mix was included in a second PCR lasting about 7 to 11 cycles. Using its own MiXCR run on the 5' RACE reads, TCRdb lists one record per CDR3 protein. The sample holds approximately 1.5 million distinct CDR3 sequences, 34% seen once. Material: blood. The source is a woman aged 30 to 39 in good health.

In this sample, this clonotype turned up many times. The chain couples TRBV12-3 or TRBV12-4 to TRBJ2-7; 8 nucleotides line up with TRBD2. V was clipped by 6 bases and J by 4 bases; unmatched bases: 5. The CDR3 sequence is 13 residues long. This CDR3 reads CASRTGGAYEQYF. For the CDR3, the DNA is TGTGCCAGCAGGACGGGGGGGGCGTACGAGCAGTACTTC.

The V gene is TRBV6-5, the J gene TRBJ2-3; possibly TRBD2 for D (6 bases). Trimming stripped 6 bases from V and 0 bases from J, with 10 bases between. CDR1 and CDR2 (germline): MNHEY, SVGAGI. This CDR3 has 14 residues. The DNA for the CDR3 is TGTGCCAGCAGACTTAGCGGTAGCACAGATACGCAGTATTTT. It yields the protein CASRLSGSTDTQYF.

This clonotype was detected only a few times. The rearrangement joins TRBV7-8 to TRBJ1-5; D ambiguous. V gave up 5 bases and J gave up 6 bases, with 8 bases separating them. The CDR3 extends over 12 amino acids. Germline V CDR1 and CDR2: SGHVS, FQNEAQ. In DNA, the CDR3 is TGTGCCAGCAGCCCTAAGGGTCAGCCCCAGCATTTT. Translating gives CASSPKGQPQHF. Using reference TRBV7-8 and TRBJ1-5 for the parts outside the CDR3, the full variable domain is GAGVSQSPRYKVAKRGQDVALRCDPISGHVSLFWYQQALGQGPEFLTYFQNEAQLDKSGLPSDRFFAERPEGSVSTLKIQRTQQEDSAVYLCASSPKGQPQHFGDGTRLSIL.

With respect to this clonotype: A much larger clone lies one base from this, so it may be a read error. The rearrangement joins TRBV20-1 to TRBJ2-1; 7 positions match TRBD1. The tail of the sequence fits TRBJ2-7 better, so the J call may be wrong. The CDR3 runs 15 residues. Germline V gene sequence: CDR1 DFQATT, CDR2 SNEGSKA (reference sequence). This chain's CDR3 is CSATLTGRDYNEQYF. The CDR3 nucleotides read TGCAGTGCCACCCTGACAGGGCGTGACTACAATGAGCAGTACTTC.

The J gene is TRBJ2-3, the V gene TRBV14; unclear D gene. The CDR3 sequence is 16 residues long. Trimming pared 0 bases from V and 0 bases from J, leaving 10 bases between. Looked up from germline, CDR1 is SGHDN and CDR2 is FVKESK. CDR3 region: CASSQDIKWSTDTQYF. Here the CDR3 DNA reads TGTGCCAGCAGCCAAGATATTAAGTGGAGCACAGATACGCAGTATTTT. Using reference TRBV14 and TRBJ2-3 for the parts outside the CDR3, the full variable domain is EAGVTQFPSHSVIEKGQTVTLRCDPISGHDNLYWYRRVMGKEIKFLLHFVKESKQDESGMPNNRFLAERTGGTYSTLKVQPAELEDSGVYFCASSQDIKWSTDTQYFGPGTRLTVL.

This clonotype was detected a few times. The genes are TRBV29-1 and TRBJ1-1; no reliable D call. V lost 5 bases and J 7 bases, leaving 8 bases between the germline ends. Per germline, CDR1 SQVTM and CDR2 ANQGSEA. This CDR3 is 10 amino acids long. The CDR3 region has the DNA TGCAGCGTTCGAGGATTTGAAGCTTTCTTT. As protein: CSVRGFEAFF.

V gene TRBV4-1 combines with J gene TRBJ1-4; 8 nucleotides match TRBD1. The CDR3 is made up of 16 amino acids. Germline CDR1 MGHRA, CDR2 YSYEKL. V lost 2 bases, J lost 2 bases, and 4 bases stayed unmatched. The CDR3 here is CASSQRQGKTNEKLFF. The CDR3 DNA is TGCGCCAGCAGCCAAAGACAGGGGAAGACTAATGAAAAACTGTTTTTT.

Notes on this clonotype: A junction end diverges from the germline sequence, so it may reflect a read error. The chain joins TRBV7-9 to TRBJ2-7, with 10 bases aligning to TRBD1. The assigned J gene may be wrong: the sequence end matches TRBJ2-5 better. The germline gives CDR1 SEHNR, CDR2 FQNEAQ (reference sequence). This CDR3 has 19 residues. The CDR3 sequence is CVSSLPNRDRGRGQETQYF. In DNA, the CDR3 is TGTGTCAGCAGCTTACCGAACCGGGACAGGGGAAGGGGTCAAGAGACCCAGTACTTC.